The clone carrying this T cell receptor beta chain was seen a single time. One junction end disagrees with the germline gene, perhaps due to a read error. These data come from a study of blood T cell repertoires in COVID-19. Overall study context: In each case, the material was cDNA or gDNA derived from T cells, B-cell-depleted T cells, or PBMCs.

There are 14 residues in the CDR3. Per the germline V gene, CDR1 is SGDLS and CDR2 is YYNGEE. Assay used: immunoSEQ multiplex PCR; TCRdb lists only in-frame clones, some missing. Of 150,000 to 200,000 clones listed, 81% were seen once; the top ten hold roughly 9.6%. This sequence joins TRBV9 and TRBJ1-2, with 8 bases fitting TRBD1. What was sequenced was peripheral blood. This sequence was found in a woman between 35 and 50 years old with COVID-19, enrolled during active disease. CDR3 coding DNA: TGTGCCAGCAGCGTAGAAAGCAGGGAGGGACAGGCCTTCTTC. This encodes CASSVESREGQAFF.